Described below is a single T cell receptor beta chain sequence and its context. Its antigen remains unidentified. Per-nucleotide qualities are absent, and no much larger clonotype sits a single base away. For CDR1 and CDR2, the germline V gene (reference sequence) lists DFQATT and SNEGSKA. V trim: 3 bases; J trim: 4 bases; unmatched bases: 6. The CDR3 covers 14 residues, taking in both the cysteine and the phenylalanine. CDR3 DNA is the only sequence kept; it has 42 bases, read in frame from the first base. The sequencing machine was an Illumina HiSeq 2500. TCR beta libraries were prepared by quantitative 5'-RACE with molecular barcodes. In the original analysis: Disease-linked TCR variants were identified with a new computational method built on a probabilistic model of VDJ rearrangement. TCRdb ran its own pipeline on the public reads, namely fastp trimming at Q25 and MiXCR clone calling, and kept in-frame beta chains. Merged by CDR3 protein, the rows form single entries marked with the most common genes and DNA. The V and J calls shown here were made by TCRdb, not taken from the authors' results. Across this sample there are more than 600,000 distinct CDR3 sequences, with around 17% seen only once. About a fifth of the sample is held by the ten biggest clonotypes.

This record comes from a study of CD8 T cells in ankylosing spondylitis (dated by TCRdb to about 2017). In terms of the full investigation: The study set out to find disease-linked TCR variants by profiling T cell receptor beta repertoires in ankylosing spondylitis patients and healthy donors. The whole study cohort included some 100 healthy donors and some 27 ankylosing spondylitis patients. Peripheral blood samples were taken, and synovial fluid was additionally collected from ankylosing spondylitis patients. What the authors observed across the whole study: The disease-linked clones had a CD8+ phenotype and were found at relatively low frequencies in peripheral blood. A TCR beta motif of eight highly homologous amino acid variants appeared characteristic of blood from ankylosing spondylitis patients. According to the report, matched synovial fluid samples from ankylosing spondylitis patients were significantly enriched for the disease-linked clones. Some motif variants were previously reported in synovial fluid and blood of reactive arthritis patients, suggesting common disease-initiation mechanisms.

The sequence links TRBV20-1 to TRBJ2-7, with 10 central nucleotides matching TRBD1. The clonotype was recovered from a male donor with ankylosing spondylitis. The material sequenced was blood, either unsorted or a sorted T cell fraction (not recorded which). The CDR3 in this case is CSARTTGGGYEQYF. The DNA sequence is as follows: TGCAGTGCTAGGACGACAGGGGGCGGATACGAGCAGTACTTC.